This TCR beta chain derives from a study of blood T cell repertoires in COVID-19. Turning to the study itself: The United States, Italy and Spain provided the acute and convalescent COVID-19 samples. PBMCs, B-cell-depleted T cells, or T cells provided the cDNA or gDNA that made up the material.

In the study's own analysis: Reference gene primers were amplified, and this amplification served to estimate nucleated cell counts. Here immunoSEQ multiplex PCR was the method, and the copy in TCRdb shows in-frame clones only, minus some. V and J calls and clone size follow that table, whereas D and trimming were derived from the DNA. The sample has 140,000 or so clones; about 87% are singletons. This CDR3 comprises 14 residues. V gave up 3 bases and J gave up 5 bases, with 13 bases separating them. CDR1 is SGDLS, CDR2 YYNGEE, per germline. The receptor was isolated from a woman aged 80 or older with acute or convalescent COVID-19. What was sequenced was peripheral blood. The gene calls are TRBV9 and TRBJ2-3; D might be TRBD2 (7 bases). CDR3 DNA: TGTGCCAGCAGCGACCCGAGGGGGGGAGATACGCAGTATTTT. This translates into CASSDPRGGDTQYF.